Detailed here is one TCR beta chain. This clonotype has more than one count but fewer than ten. Its antigen target is currently unknown. No much larger clonotype is one base removed from it; base qualities were not supplied. This specimen belongs to a study of lung T cells in sarcoidosis with Löfgren's syndrome (dated by TCRdb to between 2016 and 2019). In terms of the full investigation: Sarcoidosis was characterized as a granulomatous disease that is mostly pulmonary, in which CD4+ T cells accumulate in bronchoalveolar lavage fluid. The repertoire analyses focused on Löfgren's syndrome patients. General conclusions and limits of the study: Recognition of a sarcoidosis-associated antigen was merely suggested, with the antigen itself still putative and unidentified.

Instrument used: Illumina MiSeq. The public sequencing data were trimmed at Q25 with fastp and processed into clonotypes with MiXCR by TCRdb, which kept only in-frame beta chains. All rows with the same CDR3 protein become a single entry with the most common DNA and genes. The sample table shows about 63,000 distinct CDR3 sequences, and around 21% are seen once. The top ten constitute about 2.5% of the sample. The TCR sequence derives from a human donor with sarcoidosis (Löfgren's syndrome or another form), or a control subject (not recorded which). The sample comprised CD4+ T cells from PBMCs.

The CDR3 protein is CASSFLSGMAGGEQFF. The bases read TGTGCCAGCAGCTTTCTAAGCGGCATGGCGGGCGGTGAGCAGTTCTTC. The V gene is TRBV11-2 and the J gene is TRBJ2-1; TRBD2 is a possible D gene, resting on 5 matching bases. The germline V gene gives CDR1 as SGHAT and CDR2 as FQNNGV. V is clipped by 3 bases and J by 9 bases, and the sequence between their germline boundaries is 21 bases long. The CDR3 holds 16 amino acids from the cysteine to the phenylalanine. Only the CDR3 portion is preserved as DNA: 48 bases, with reading frame beginning at the first base.